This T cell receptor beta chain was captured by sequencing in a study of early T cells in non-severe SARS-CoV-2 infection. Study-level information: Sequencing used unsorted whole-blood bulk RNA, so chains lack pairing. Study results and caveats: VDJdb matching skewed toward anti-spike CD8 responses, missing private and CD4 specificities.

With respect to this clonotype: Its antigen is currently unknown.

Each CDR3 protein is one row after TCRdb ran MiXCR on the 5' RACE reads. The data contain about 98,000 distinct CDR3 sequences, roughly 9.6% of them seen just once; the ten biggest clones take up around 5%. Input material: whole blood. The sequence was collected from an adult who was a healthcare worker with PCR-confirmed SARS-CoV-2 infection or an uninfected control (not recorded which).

As DNA, the CDR3 is TGTGCCAGCAGCTTACAGGGGGCGAGTCTACCCCTCCACTTT. Protein product: CASSLQGASLPLHF. The rearrangement uses TRBV5-4 and TRBJ1-6, with 9 bases aligning to TRBD1. The CDR3 spans 14 residues. The ends lost 2 bases at V and 12 bases at J; junction bases unmatched: 6. Germline assignment: CDR1 SGHNT and CDR2 YYREEE (reference sequence).